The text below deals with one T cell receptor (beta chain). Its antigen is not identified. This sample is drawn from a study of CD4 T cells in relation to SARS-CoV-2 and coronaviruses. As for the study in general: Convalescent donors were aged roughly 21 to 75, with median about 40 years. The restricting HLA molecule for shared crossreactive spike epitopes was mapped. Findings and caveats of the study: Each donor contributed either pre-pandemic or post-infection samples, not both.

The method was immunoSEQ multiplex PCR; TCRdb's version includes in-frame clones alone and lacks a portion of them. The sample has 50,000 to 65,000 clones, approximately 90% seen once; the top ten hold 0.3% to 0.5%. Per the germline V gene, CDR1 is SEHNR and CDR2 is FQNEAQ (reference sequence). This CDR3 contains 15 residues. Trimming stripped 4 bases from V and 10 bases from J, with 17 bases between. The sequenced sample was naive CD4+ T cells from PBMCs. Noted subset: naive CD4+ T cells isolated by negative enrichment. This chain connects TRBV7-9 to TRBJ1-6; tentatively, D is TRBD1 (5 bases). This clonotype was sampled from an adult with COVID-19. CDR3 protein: CASSSLGHVGSPLHF. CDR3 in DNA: TGTGCCAGCAGCTCCCTCGGACACGTTGGCTCACCCCTCCACTTT.